This T cell receptor (beta chain) stems from a study of blood T cell repertoires in COVID-19 (dated by TCRdb to 2018 to 2021). With regard to the full study: Samples from collaborators originated in the United States, Italy and Spain and spanned both the acute and convalescent phases of COVID-19. The prospective study material was composed of cDNA or gDNA derived from T cells, B-cell-depleted T cells, or PBMCs. Deeply sampled blood TCRbeta repertoires from subjects exposed to, actively infected with, or recovered from COVID-19 were included in the dataset. The repertoires were released in a freely available public database intended as a resource for research on the immune response to SARS-CoV-2. The samples were drawn from two sources: the first 160 participants of the ongoing ImmuneRACE study, and over 950 subjects contributed by 6 global collaborators. Nearly every sample came with metadata listing a de-identified subject ID, COVID-19 status, age in years and sex. Where HLA class I and class II types were available, the types were taken from metadata supplied by the sample provider, not from assay-based typing. What the research found in general, with its limitations: The quantity of clinical and demographic metadata differed by source and by participant and was supplied without curation.

This clone was found once. There is no known antigen for this receptor. Per-base quality was not reported, and no clone a single base away is much larger than it. TCRbeta CDR3 regions were amplified from genomic DNA using the immunoSEQ Assay, a bias-controlled multiplex PCR. The published analysis was carried out like this. The number of nucleated cells in each sample was estimated by amplification of reference gene primers within the assay. To quantify the absolute abundance of each unique TCRbeta CDR3 rearrangement, sequence reads were collapsed and filtered. For each sample, productive Simpson clonality was calculated as the square root of Simpson's diversity index over productive rearrangements. TCRdb mirrors the immuneACCESS table, restricted to in-frame sequences. Some clones are absent from its copies; in checked studies, under half trace to an unresolved V gene, and the reason for the others is unknown. The D gene and trimming were derived from the DNA, and the V and J assignments and clone size from that table. The sample profile shows a few hundred thousand clones; around 90% of them were found once. The ten largest clonotypes hold around 2.8% of the sample.

From the cysteine up to the phenylalanine, the CDR3 has a length of 17 residues. This entry keeps only the CDR3 DNA: 51 bases, framed from base 1. Ends trimmed: V by 4 bases, J by 4 bases; bases unmatched to a gene: 16. The germline V gene provides CDR1 SGHRS and CDR2 YFSETQ. One collaborating source in Seattle enrolled patients during active infection and followed them longitudinally through the course of disease. Collaborating institutions collected whole blood in K2EDTA tubes following their own protocols. Collaborator samples were shipped for TCRbeta analysis as frozen whole blood, isolated PBMCs, or DNA extracted from either sample type.

This clonotype was sampled from a woman aged 25 to 39 with COVID-19, enrolled during active disease. The sample was peripheral blood. Recombination connected TRBV5-1 to TRBJ1-2; 7 bases in between match TRBD1. The DNA reads as follows: TGCGCCAGCAGCCGAGGGGGCCCGACGCCTTTCTTCTATGGCTACACCTTC. It is translated as CASSRGGPTPFFYGYTF.